The 27 T cell receptor beta chains listed next were all sequenced from one sample in a study of PD-L1 blockade in urothelial cancer. Clones were sequenced by immunoSEQ multiplex PCR, and TCRdb holds only the in-frame ones, with some missing. Here the sample spans tens of thousands of clones, roughly 91% being singletons. The sample's time point: peripheral blood 6 weeks after treatment start. The sequencing here drew on PBMCs, taken around atezolizumab (anti-PD-L1) treatment. All receptors derive from a man in his fifties or sixties with urothelial cancer.

This chain connects TRBV4-3 to TRBJ1-2; 8 nucleotides agree with TRBD1. This CDR3 is built from 16 residues. Germline loops: CDR1 LGHNA, CDR2 YSLEER. Germline trimming cut 1 base from V and 2 bases from J; bases unmatched to any gene: 6. CDR3 DNA: TGCGCCAGCAGCCAAGTTTCGGCAGGGGGCAACTATGGCTACACCTTC. This codes for CASSQVSAGGNYGYTF.

This clone has just a few counts. This chain connects TRBV29-1 to TRBJ1-1; D not certain. The germline V gene has CDR1 SQVTM and CDR2 ANQGSEA. The V end lost 7 bases, the J end lost 3 bases, and 15 bases lay between the germline ends. The CDR3 contains 13 residues. The CDR3 protein is CSALTSGDTEAFF. In DNA form, the CDR3 reads TGCAGCGCGCTAACGAGCGGGGACACTGAAGCTTTCTTT.

This sequence joins TRBV19 and TRBJ2-7, with 9 bases aligning to TRBD1. V lost 6 bases, J lost 0 bases, and 9 bases stayed unmatched. The V gene's germline CDR1 is LNHDA and CDR2 SQIVND (reference sequence). This CDR3 has 16 residues. The CDR3 bases are TGTGCCAGTAGAACTCCGGGACAGGGCCTCTCCTACGAGCAGTACTTC. Protein product: CASRTPGQGLSYEQYF.

The V and J genes are TRBV7-6 and TRBJ2-3, with 9 bases fitting TRBD2. Looked up from germline, CDR1 is SGHVS and CDR2 is FNYEAQ. CDR3 length: 16 amino acids. V was pared by 5 bases and J by 3 bases, with 9 bases of the junction left unmatched. CDR3 nucleotide sequence: TGTGCCAGCAGCCTTTTCCTAGCGGGGACGACAGATACGCAGTATTTT. It specifies CASSLFLAGTTDTQYF.

The gene calls are TRBV5-1 and TRBJ2-5, with 10 bases aligning to TRBD2. Trimming took 2 bases from V and 1 from J; bases not matched to a gene: 2. The length of the CDR3 is 15 residues. Per the germline V gene, CDR1 is SGHRS and CDR2 is YFSETQ. The CDR3: CASSFSGGIQETQYF. CDR3 DNA: TGCGCCAGCAGCTTTAGCGGGGGGATCCAAGAGACCCAGTACTTC.

Only one count was recorded for this clone. The J gene is TRBJ2-7, the V gene TRBV28, with a possible D match to TRBD2 (6 bases). This CDR3 comprises 14 residues. The germline V gene encodes CDR1 MDHEN and CDR2 SYDVKM. The V end lost 7 bases, the J end lost 0 bases, and 13 bases lay between the germline ends. The CDR3 region is CASTRSGGSYEQYF. In DNA form, the CDR3 reads TGTGCCAGCACCCGTTCCGGGGGCTCCTACGAGCAGTACTTC. The entire variable domain, with the rest obtained from reference TRBV28 and TRBJ2-7, is as follows: DVKVTQSSRYLVKRTGEKVFLECVQDMDHENMFWYRQDPGLGLRLIYFSYDVKMKEKGDIPEGYSVSREKKERFSLILESASTNQTSMYLCASTRSGGSYEQYFGPGTRLTVT.

The chain links TRBV6-6 to TRBJ2-1, with D perhaps TRBD1 (6 bases). The germline V and J ends were trimmed by 2 bases and 8 bases, with 13 bases remaining between them. Germline values: CDR1 MNHNY, CDR2 SVGAGI (reference sequence). CDR3 length: 14 amino acids. CDR3 amino acids: CASSYEGGPDEQFF. The CDR3 coding sequence is TGTGCCAGCAGTTACGAAGGGGGTCCGGATGAGCAGTTCTTC.

The chain is built from TRBV2 and TRBJ1-4, with 12 bases that match TRBD1. CDR1 SNHLY and CDR2 FYNNEI come from the germline V gene. V shed 6 bases, J shed 8 bases, and the junction held 4 bases outside the gene matches. The CDR3 sequence is 14 residues long. The chain's CDR3 is CASRGTGGNEKLFF. The CDR3 region has the DNA TGTGCCAGCAGAGGGACAGGGGGCAACGAAAAACTGTTTTTT.

The rearrangement links TRBV27 to TRBJ2-1; D may be TRBD2 (6 bases). Germline V lookup: CDR1 MNHEY, CDR2 SMNVEV (reference sequence). V lost 7 bases to trimming and J lost 0 bases, with 22 bases between them. This CDR3 contains 18 residues. CDR3 sequence: CASKSQSTQTSSYNEQFF. CDR3 DNA sequence: TGTGCCAGCAAAAGCCAGTCCACTCAGACTAGCTCCTACAATGAGCAGTTCTTC.

This chain links TRBV9 with TRBJ2-3; 9 nucleotides line up with TRBD1. After removal of 2 bases from V and 7 bases from J, the junction contained 8 bases not matched to a gene. Germline CDR1 SGDLS, CDR2 YYNGEE. The CDR3 covers 15 residues. In DNA, the CDR3 is TGTGCCAGCAGCGTGGACAGGGGAATTACAAATACGCAGTATTTT. It yields the protein CASSVDRGITNTQYF.

The chain joins TRBV28 to TRBJ2-5; D may be TRBD1 (6 bases). The CDR3 runs 15 residues. V dropped 4 bases and J dropped 1 base, with 13 bases sitting between them. CDR1 and CDR2 from the germline V gene are MDHEN and SYDVKM. The CDR3 bases are TGTGCCAGCAGTTCCAAAGGGACAATCCAAGAGACCCAGTACTTC. The encoded protein is CASSSKGTIQETQYF. Looking up the rest from reference TRBV28 and TRBJ2-5 gives the full variable domain: DVKVTQSSRYLVKRTGEKVFLECVQDMDHENMFWYRQDPGLGLRLIYFSYDVKMKEKGDIPEGYSVSREKKERFSLILESASTNQTSMYLCASSSKGTIQETQYFGPGTRLLVL.

The chain links TRBV11-2 to TRBJ2-7, with D maybe TRBD1 (5 bases). Germline-derived CDR1 and CDR2 are SGHAT and FQNNGV. There are 17 residues in the CDR3. V was cut by 0 bases and J by 3 bases, with 18 bases left in between. The CDR3 coding sequence is TGTGCCAGCAGCTTAGACCGGACCGATAAGGGGATCTACGAGCAGTACTTC. Translation gives CASSLDRTDKGIYEQYF.

The J gene is TRBJ1-4, the V gene TRBV7-9, with 7 bases identical to TRBD1. V gave up 2 bases and J gave up 4 bases; unmatched junction bases: 10. The CDR3 is made up of 17 amino acids. The germline V gene has CDR1 SEHNR and CDR2 FQNEAQ (reference sequence). In DNA form, the CDR3 reads TGTGCCAGCAGCTTAACAGGGCAGGGGGGAGGTAATGAAAAACTGTTTTTT. It is translated as CASSLTGQGGGNEKLFF. Full variable domain (missing parts from reference TRBV7-9 and TRBJ1-4): DTGVSQNPRHKITKRGQNVTFRCDPISEHNRLYWYRQTLGQGPEFLTYFQNEAQLEKSRLLSDRFSAERPKGSFSTLEIQRTEQGDSAMYLCASSLTGQGGGNEKLFFGSGTQLSVL.

The V call is TRBV6-1, the J call TRBJ2-3, with a possible D match to TRBD2 (5 bases). V was trimmed by 0 bases and J by 1 base, leaving 17 bases between them. The CDR3 extends over 18 amino acids. Germline V gene sequence: CDR1 MNHNS, CDR2 SASEGT. CDR3 sequence reads: CASSEAAAGLGGTDTQYF. In nucleotides, the CDR3 is TGTGCCAGCAGTGAAGCCGCCGCGGGCCTCGGCGGCACAGATACGCAGTATTTT.

The chain carries TRBV5-1 and TRBJ2-5; TRBD1 agrees at 11 bases. The CDR3 is 14 residues long. CDR1 and CDR2 from the germline V gene are SGHRS and YFSETQ. V shed 4 bases, J shed 4 bases, and the junction held 3 bases outside the gene matches. CDR3 amino acids: CASSLGTGGETQYF. The CDR3 nucleotides are TGCGCCAGCAGCCTAGGGACAGGGGGAGAGACCCAGTACTTC.

V is TRBV5-1 and J is TRBJ2-3, with 9 bases that match TRBD2. CDR3 size: 16 residues. V was pared by 4 bases and J by 5 bases, with 11 bases of the junction left unmatched. Looked up from germline, CDR1 is SGHRS and CDR2 is YFSETQ. CDR3 in DNA: TGCGCCAGCAGCCTGGGATTAGCGGGGGCGATAGATACGCAGTATTTT. The encoded protein is CASSLGLAGAIDTQYF.

This chain joins TRBV10-1 and TRBJ2-2; the D is unclear. This CDR3 is built from 15 residues. Germline V gene lookup returns CDR1 WNHNN and CDR2 SYGVQD (reference sequence). The V gene lost 4 bases and the J gene lost 1 base, with 10 bases spanning the gap. The CDR3 bases are TGCGCCAGCAGTGCACTCCGCCAGAACACCGGGGAGCTGTTTTTT. Protein product: CASSALRQNTGELFF.

This chain uses TRBV19 with TRBJ1-2; 8 nucleotides match TRBD1. The CDR3 covers 14 residues. CDR1 and CDR2 (germline): LNHDA, SQIVND (reference sequence). Germline trimming cut 6 bases from V and 7 bases from J; bases unmatched to any gene: 10. The CDR3 coding sequence is TGTGCCAGTAGCCCGACAGGGGTAGAGGGTGGCTACACCTTC. Encoded protein: CASSPTGVEGGYTF.

The chain couples TRBV11-2 to TRBJ2-7; TRBD1 matches at 11 bases. Germline lookup yields CDR1 SGHAT and CDR2 FQNNGV. Trimming cost V 3 bases and J 0 bases; bases outside gene matches: 1. The CDR3 totals 15 residues. Here the CDR3 reads CASSLGQGVSYEQYF. CDR3 nucleotide sequence: TGTGCCAGCAGCTTGGGACAGGGGGTCTCCTACGAGCAGTACTTC.

This chain links TRBV11-2 with TRBJ1-1, with D perhaps TRBD1 (5 bases). This CDR3 is built from 16 residues. The V end was cut by 8 bases, the J end by 4 bases, with 23 bases between. The germline CDR1 and CDR2 sequences are SGHAT and FQNNGV. In DNA form, the CDR3 reads TGTGCCAGCGGGGCCCCAGGGCGAGGAGTCAGCACTGAAGCTTTCTTT. Amino acid sequence: CASGAPGRGVSTEAFF. The variable domain in full, with the rest retrieved from reference TRBV11-2 and TRBJ1-1, is EAGVAQSPRYKIIEKRQSVAFWCNPISGHATLYWYQQILGQGPKLLIQFQNNGVVDDSQLPKDRFSAERLKGVDSTLKIQPAKLEDSAVYLCASGAPGRGVSTEAFFGQGTRLTVV.

The chain's CDR3 is CASSLSLASREQYF. The CDR3, as DNA: TGTGCCAGCAGCTTATCCCTAGCCTCGCGCGAGCAGTACTTC. This chain links TRBV11-2 with TRBJ2-7, with D possibly being TRBD2 (5 bases). Trimming took off 2 bases at V and 6 bases at J, with 14 bases between the two ends. The CDR3 has 14 amino acids. Germline assignment: CDR1 SGHAT and CDR2 FQNNGV.

This rearrangement joins TRBV5-4 to TRBJ1-2, with no clear D. Trimming stripped 2 bases from V and 4 bases from J, with 12 bases between. The CDR3 spans 14 residues. Germline V gene sequence: CDR1 SGHNT, CDR2 YYREEE (reference sequence). In nucleotides, the CDR3 is TGTGCCAGCAGCTTTACAGCATCCGTCTATGGCTACACCTTC. It encodes CASSFTASVYGYTF.

CDR3 protein: CASKPGQGSKAEAFF. The CDR3 nucleotides read TGTGCCAGCAAACCTGGACAGGGGAGTAAAGCTGAAGCTTTCTTT. This chain links TRBV5-4 with TRBJ1-1, with 9 bases aligning to TRBD1. The CDR3 spans 15 residues. In germline, CDR1 is SGHNT, CDR2 YYREEE (reference sequence). The J segment lost 6 bases and the V segment lost 6 bases, leaving 12 bases of the junction unmatched.

This clone appeared a few times. The V and J genes are TRBV6-1 and TRBJ1-1; TRBD1 might be the D (5 bases). V lost 6 bases to trimming and J lost 4 bases, with 12 bases between them. CDR1 and CDR2 from the germline V gene are MNHNS and SASEGT. The CDR3 sequence is 13 residues long. Here the CDR3 reads CASSAQGGTEAFF. The CDR3 bases are TGTGCCAGCAGCGCGCAGGGAGGCACTGAAGCTTTCTTT.

V gene TRBV18 combines with J gene TRBJ2-7, with unresolved D. This CDR3 comprises 13 residues. Trimming cost V 0 bases and J 7 bases, with 10 bases left between them. Germline assignment: CDR1 KGHSH and CDR2 LQKENI. The CDR3 DNA reads TGTGCCAGCTCACCACCGGTTCGCGAGGAGCAGTACTTC. Translation: CASSPPVREEQYF.

In this sample, this clone turned up once. The chain joins TRBV21-1 to TRBJ1-1; the table calls TRBD1, which could not be checked here. TRBV21-1 is an annotated pseudogene. This CDR3 has 15 amino acids. CDR3 residues: CASSLLQGAGTEAFF. CDR3 sequence (DNA): TGTGCCAGCAGCTTACTACAGGGGGCCGGCACTGAAGCTTTCTTT.

The genes are TRBV10-3 and TRBJ1-3, with D unclear. This CDR3 comprises 15 residues. Per the germline V gene, CDR1 is ENHRY and CDR2 is SYGVKD. With 11 bases removed from V and 0 bases from J, the gap between germline ends came to 17 bases. The CDR3 loop reads CAGLGSIDSGNTIYF. The CDR3 nucleotides read TGTGCCGGACTAGGGTCTATCGACTCTGGAAACACCATATATTTT.